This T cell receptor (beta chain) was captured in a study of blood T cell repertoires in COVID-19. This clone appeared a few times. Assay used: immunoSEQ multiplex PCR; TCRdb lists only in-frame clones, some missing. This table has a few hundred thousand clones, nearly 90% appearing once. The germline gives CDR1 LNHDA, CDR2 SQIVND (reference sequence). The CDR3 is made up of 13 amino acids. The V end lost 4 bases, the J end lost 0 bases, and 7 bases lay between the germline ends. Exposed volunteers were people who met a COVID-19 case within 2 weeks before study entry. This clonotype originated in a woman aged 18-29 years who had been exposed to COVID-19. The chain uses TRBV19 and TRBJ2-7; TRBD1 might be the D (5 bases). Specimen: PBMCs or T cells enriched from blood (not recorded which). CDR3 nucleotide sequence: TGTGCCAGTAGTAAGACAGCCTCCTACGAGCAGTACTTC. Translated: CASSKTASYEQYF.